The next 27 T cell receptor beta chains were all read from a single sample in a study of tumor-infiltrating lymphocytes in oesophageal squamous cell carcinoma. One entry per CDR3 protein results from TCRdb running MiXCR on the PCR reads. The sample contains 15,000 to 20,000 distinct CDR3 sequences, approximately 43% of which appear only once. The source material was blood. These receptors were collected from a female donor with esophageal squamous cell carcinoma.

This clonotype appeared many times. The V call is TRBV6-2 or TRBV6-3, the J call TRBJ1-2; 8 nucleotides line up with TRBD1. The trim removed 0 bases at V and 7 bases at J, leaving 7 bases unmatched. The CDR3 runs 15 residues. Germline CDR1 MNHEY, CDR2 SVGEGT. CDR3 coding DNA: TGTGCCAGCAGTTACTCGGGCGGACAGGGCAGTGGCTACACCTTC. It is translated as CASSYSGGQGSGYTF.

This clonotype was observed a few times. The chain joins TRBV27 to TRBJ2-3; D gene ambiguous. Gene TRBJ2-1 matches the end of the DNA better, so the J call may be wrong. CDR3 length equals 11 residues. Germline assignment: CDR1 MNHEY and CDR2 SMNVEV (reference sequence). CDR3 residues: CASRIYHEQFF. The CDR3 DNA reads as TGTGCCAGCAGGATTTACCATGAGCAGTTCTTC.

This CDR3 is CAISESAPIGLGIQETQYF. The CDR3 DNA is TGTGCCATCAGTGAGTCGGCCCCGATAGGGTTGGGGATACAAGAGACCCAGTACTTC. V and J are TRBV10-3 and TRBJ2-5; D is unclear. CDR1 and CDR2 from the germline V gene are ENHRY and SYGVKD. CDR3 size: 19 residues. V was cut by 0 bases and J by 2 bases, with 22 bases left in between.

V usage is TRBV7-2 and J usage is TRBJ1-1, with D tentatively TRBD1 (5 bases). The DNA end is a closer match to TRBJ2-7, so the J assignment may be wrong. The germline V gene encodes CDR1 SGHTA and CDR2 FQGNSA. The CDR3 covers 14 residues. The CDR3 DNA follows: TGTGCCAGCAGCTCATACAGGAGACACTACGAGCAGTACTTC. Its protein product is CASSSYRRHYEQYF.

This clonotype has a handful of counts. The chain has TRBV6-1 and TRBJ2-3; 8 nucleotides match TRBD2. The ends lost 8 bases at V and 4 bases at J; junction bases unmatched: 8. The CDR3 length is 14 residues. CDR1 is MNHNS, CDR2 SASEGT, per germline. CDR3 bases: TGTGCCAGCCAGCGGGAGTTGTTGGCAGATACGCAGTATTTT. Residues: CASQRELLADTQYF.

The chain couples TRBV7-6 to TRBJ2-1; D not certain. The J call may be mistaken, given a closer DNA end match to TRBJ2-7. Germline V gene lookup returns CDR1 SGHVS and CDR2 FNYEAQ. The CDR3 totals 13 residues. DNA for the CDR3: TGTGCCAGCAGCTCTCAGGACTCCTACGAGCAGTACTTC. Its protein product is CASSSQDSYEQYF.

In this sample, this clonotype turned up many times. This may arise from a read error, as a much more abundant clone is one base away. This rearrangement joins TRBV7-9 to TRBJ2-3, with TRBD2 matching over 8 bases. Germline trimming cut 5 bases from V and 14 bases from J; bases unmatched to any gene: 18. The germline V gene has CDR1 SEHNR and CDR2 FQNEAQ (reference sequence). The CDR3 loop spans 15 amino acids. For the CDR3, the DNA is TGTGCCAGCAGCGCCGGGAGGGCGATAACCGGGGAGCTGTATTTT. Its translation is CASSAGRAITGELYF.

The chain combines TRBV11-2 with TRBJ1-3; unclear D gene. Germline V gene sequence: CDR1 SGHAT, CDR2 FQNNGV. Trimming took off 4 bases at V and 4 bases at J, with 11 bases between the two ends. CDR3 size: 14 residues. The chain's CDR3 is CASSSMGGGNTIYF. CDR3 in DNA: TGTGCCAGCAGCTCGATGGGTGGGGGAAACACCATATATTTT.

This clonotype was counted at least ten times. The chain joins TRBV4-3 to TRBJ2-4; perhaps TRBD2 as D (5 bases). The CDR3 has 15 residues. The germline V gene has CDR1 LGHNA and CDR2 YSLEER. Trimming pared 4 bases from V and 13 bases from J, leaving 23 bases between. CDR3 nucleotides: TGCGCCAGCAGCCGCGCGCGTGGCAGCGGAACCGAACAGTACTTC. This gives the protein CASSRARGSGTEQYF.

This clonotype appeared many times. The rearrangement uses TRBV7-9 and TRBJ2-1, with TRBD1 matching 9 bases. CDR1 SEHNR and CDR2 FQNEAQ come from the germline V gene (reference sequence). There are 13 residues in the CDR3. Trimming at V came to 7 bases and at J to 6 bases, leaving 4 bases not matched to a gene. The CDR3 bases are TGTGCCAGCATCTCGACAGGGGGCAATGAGCAGTTCTTC. This encodes CASISTGGNEQFF.

The CDR3 loop is CASSLGLDTQYF. CDR3 DNA sequence: TGTGCCAGCAGCTTAGGGCTGGATACGCAGTATTTT. The chain has TRBV7-8 and TRBJ2-3; no clear D gene. CDR1 is SGHVS and CDR2 is FQNEAQ in the germline V gene. V lost 1 base and J lost 6, with 5 bases in between. This CDR3 contains 12 residues.

The chain employs TRBV7-2 and TRBJ2-7; 12 positions agree with TRBD2. V gave up 1 base and J gave up 7 bases; unmatched junction bases: 8. Germline values: CDR1 SGHTA, CDR2 FQGNSA. The CDR3 is 16 residues long. The CDR3 region is CASSLVTSGRFAEQYF. In DNA, the CDR3 is TGTGCCAGCAGCTTAGTGACTAGCGGGAGATTCGCTGAGCAGTACTTC.

The chain employs TRBV11-1 and TRBJ2-1; D is undetermined. The closer fit of TRBJ2-5 to the DNA end suggests the J call may be wrong. The CDR3 contains 13 residues. Germline CDR1 and CDR2: SGHAT and FQDESV (reference sequence). CDR3 sequence reads: CASSSTTQETQYF. DNA of the CDR3: TGTGCCAGCAGCTCGACGACTCAAGAGACCCAGTACTTC.

J is TRBJ2-4 and V is TRBV28, with TRBD1 as a possible D gene (5 bases). With the DNA end fitting TRBJ2-1 better, the J assignment may be wrong. Germline CDR1 and CDR2: MDHEN and SYDVKM. The CDR3 spans 13 residues. The CDR3: CASSLPGPGEQFF. CDR3 DNA: TGTGCCAGCAGTTTACCAGGGCCGGGCGAGCAGTTCTTC.

This clonotype was counted at least ten times. The V gene is TRBV5-4, the J gene TRBJ2-7; D unresolved. This CDR3 comprises 10 residues. Looked up from germline, CDR1 is SGHNT and CDR2 is YYREEE (reference sequence). Between the trimmed V and J ends, which lost 1 base and 4 bases, there was a span of 0 bases. The DNA for the CDR3 is TGTGCCAGCAGCTTGTACGAGCAGTACTTC. This encodes CASSLYEQYF. Using reference TRBV5-4 and TRBJ2-7 for the parts outside the CDR3, the full variable domain is ETGVTQSPTHLIKTRGQQVTLRCSSQSGHNTVSWYQQALGQGPQFIFQYYREEENGRGNFPPRFSGLQFPNYSSELNVNALELDDSALYLCASSLYEQYFGPGTRLTVT.

This clonotype appeared a few times. This chain connects TRBV6-6 to TRBJ2-3, with D unclear. Looked up from germline, CDR1 is MNHNY and CDR2 is SVGAGI (reference sequence). V was pared by 0 bases and J by 2 bases, with 12 bases between. The CDR3 is 16 amino acids. The CDR3 spells CASSYSIGWLTDTQYF. CDR3 DNA sequence: TGTGCCAGCAGTTACTCGATCGGCTGGCTCACAGATACGCAGTATTTT.

The chain couples TRBV7-2 to TRBJ2-1; D perhaps matches TRBD2 (6 bases). The J call may be wrong; the DNA end is better matched by TRBJ2-7. The CDR3 extends over 15 amino acids. The germline gives CDR1 SGHTA, CDR2 FQGNSA. Written as DNA, the CDR3 is TGTGCCAGCAGCTCCGGGAGCGGTGGATACAATGAGCAGTACTTC. It specifies CASSSGSGGYNEQYF.

Ten or more counts support this clonotype. This chain connects TRBV6-1 to TRBJ1-1, with TRBD1 as a possible D gene (5 bases). The CDR3 is 13 amino acids. The germline V and J ends were trimmed by 6 bases and 1 base, with 9 bases remaining between them. Germline CDR1 is MNHNS and CDR2 is SASEGT. The CDR3 spells CASSSRENTEAFF. CDR3 DNA: TGTGCCAGCAGCAGCAGGGAGAACACTGAAGCTTTCTTT.

This clonotype was recorded many times. V gene TRBV6-1 combines with J gene TRBJ1-1, with D perhaps TRBD1 (5 bases). The CDR3 has 16 residues. Deletions cut 8 bases from V and 0 bases from J, with 19 bases between. The germline V gene encodes CDR1 MNHNS and CDR2 SASEGT. The CDR3 DNA follows: TGTGCCAGCGAGGAAGGGATGGGGACCCTGAACACTGAAGCTTTCTTT. This sequence encodes CASEEGMGTLNTEAFF.

This clonotype was seen at least ten times. The chain recombines TRBV27 with TRBJ2-6; D gene ambiguous. Germline V gene sequence: CDR1 MNHEY, CDR2 SMNVEV (reference sequence). V lost 5 bases and J lost 2, with 16 bases in between. The CDR3 loop spans 17 amino acids. The CDR3: CASSHHASFTGANVLTF. The CDR3 DNA reads as TGTGCCAGCAGTCACCACGCGAGTTTTACTGGGGCCAACGTCCTGACTTTC. The whole variable domain, remainder taken from reference TRBV27 and TRBJ2-6, is EAQVTQNPRYLITVTGKKLTVTCSQNMNHEYMSWYRQDPGLGLRQIYYSMNVEVTDKGDVPEGYKVSRKEKRNFPLILESPSPNQTSLYFCASSHHASFTGANVLTFGAGSRLTVL.

This clonotype has only one observation. This could be a read error, since a much larger clone is one nucleotide away. This chain links TRBV7-3 with TRBJ2-3, with D possibly matching TRBD2 (6 bases). V lost 1 base, J lost 5 bases, and 13 bases lay in between. The CDR3 totals 15 residues. Germline V gene data show CDR1 as SGHTA and CDR2 as FQGTGA. The DNA of the CDR3 is TGTGCCAGCAGCTTAAGTGGCCCGGGGGAAGATACGCAGTATTTT. Protein: CASSLSGPGEDTQYF.

In its sample, this clonotype ranks as large (0.1 to 1%). This sequence joins TRBV7-9 and TRBJ2-2, with 13 nucleotides matching TRBD2. The CDR3 loop spans 17 amino acids. The V gene's germline CDR1 is SEHNR and CDR2 FQNEAQ (reference sequence). The junction had 4 bases not matched to a gene; V was cut back by 6 bases and J by 0 bases. The CDR3 protein is CASRPTSGGANTGELFF. The CDR3 bases are TGTGCCAGCAGACCTACTAGCGGGGGGGCGAACACCGGGGAGCTGTTTTTT.

The chain employs TRBV7-3 and TRBJ2-4; the D is unclear. The end of the DNA is better explained by TRBJ2-5, so the J call may be wrong. The CDR3 spans 12 residues. The germline CDR1 and CDR2 sequences are SGHTA and FQGTGA. CDR3 nucleotides: TGTGCCAGCAGCTCCATCGGGGAGACCCAGTACTTC. Translated, it gives CASSSIGETQYF.

The chain combines TRBV2 with TRBJ2-5; D call uncertain. This CDR3 spans 12 amino acids. Germline CDR1 is SNHLY and CDR2 is FYNNEI. Trimming shortened V by 6 bases and J by 4 bases, and 9 bases separated the two germline ends. CDR3 nucleotide sequence: TGTGCCAGCAGGGCACTTGGAGAGACCCAGTACTTC. This sequence encodes CASRALGETQYF.

In this sample, this clonotype turned up many times. The chain carries TRBV5-5 and TRBJ2-1; D ambiguous. Germline CDR1 and CDR2: SGHKS and YYEKEE (reference sequence). CDR3 length equals 15 residues. V was pared by 0 bases and J by 1 base, with 8 bases between. For the CDR3, the DNA is TGTGCCAGCAGCTTGGGCGGCTCATCCTACAATGAGCAGTTCTTC. The encoded protein is CASSLGGSSYNEQFF.

Here the CDR3 reads CASSLGPGVYGYTF. CDR3 in DNA: TGTGCCAGCAGTTTAGGCCCCGGGGTCTATGGCTACACCTTC. The V gene is TRBV27, the J gene TRBJ1-2, with D unresolved. The length of the CDR3 is 14 residues. The V end lost 2 bases, the J end lost 4 bases, and 11 bases lay between the germline ends. Germline CDR1 and CDR2: MNHEY and SMNVEV (reference sequence).

This clonotype occurred many times. The chain combines TRBV24-1 with TRBJ2-1; 10 bases are a match to TRBD2. The V gene's germline CDR1 is KGHDR and CDR2 SFDVKD. There are 17 residues in the CDR3. V was clipped by 4 bases and J by 2 bases; unmatched bases: 7. The CDR3, as DNA: TGTGCCACCAGTGACACTCCTAGCGGGGGTCCCTACAATGAGCAGTTCTTC. Its protein product is CATSDTPSGGPYNEQFF.